This T cell receptor beta chain was identified during a study of CD8 T cells in ankylosing spondylitis. Whole-study findings and limits: Significantly higher representation of disease-linked clones was reported for matched ankylosing spondylitis synovial fluid. Seven to nine highly homologous variants formed a TCR beta motif that appeared characteristic of ankylosing spondylitis blood.

Points on this clonotype: Its cognate antigen is unknown.

Germline V gene lookup returns CDR1 MDHEN and CDR2 SYDVKM. This CDR3 comprises 14 residues. Trimming removed 3 bases at V and 4 bases at J, with 10 bases between. Quantitative barcoded 5'-RACE was used to prepare TCR beta libraries. Each CDR3 protein is one row after TCRdb ran MiXCR on the 5' RACE reads. The table has tens of thousands of distinct CDR3 sequences, roughly 7.9% seen once. The clonotype originates from a male donor with ankylosing spondylitis or in good health (not recorded which). Sequencing was performed on blood. V gene TRBV28 combines with J gene TRBJ2-1, with D tentatively TRBD1 (6 bases). The CDR3 sequence: CASSFLDRYNEQFF. Written as DNA, the CDR3 is TGTGCCAGCAGTTTTTTGGACAGATACAATGAGCAGTTCTTC.